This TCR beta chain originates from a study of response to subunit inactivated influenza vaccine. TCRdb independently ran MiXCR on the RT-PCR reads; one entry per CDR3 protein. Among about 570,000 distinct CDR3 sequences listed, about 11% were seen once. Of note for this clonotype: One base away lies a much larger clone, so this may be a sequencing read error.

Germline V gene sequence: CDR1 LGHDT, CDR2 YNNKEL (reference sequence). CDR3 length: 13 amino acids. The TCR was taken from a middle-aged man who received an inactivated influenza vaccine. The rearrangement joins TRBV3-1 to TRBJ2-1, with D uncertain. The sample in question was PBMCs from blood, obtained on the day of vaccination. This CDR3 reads CASSQDDHNEHFF. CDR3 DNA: TGTGCCAGCAGCCAAGATGACCACAATGAGCACTTCTTC.